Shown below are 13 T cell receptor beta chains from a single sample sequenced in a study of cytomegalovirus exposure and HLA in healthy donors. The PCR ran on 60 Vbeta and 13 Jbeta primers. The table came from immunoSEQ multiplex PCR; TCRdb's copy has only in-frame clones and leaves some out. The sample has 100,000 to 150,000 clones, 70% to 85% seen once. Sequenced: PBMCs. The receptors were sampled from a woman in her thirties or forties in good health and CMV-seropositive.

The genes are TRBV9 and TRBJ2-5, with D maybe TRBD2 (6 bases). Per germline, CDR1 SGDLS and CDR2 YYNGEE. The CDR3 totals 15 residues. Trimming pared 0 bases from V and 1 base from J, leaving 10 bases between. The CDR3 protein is CASSVETGLQETQYF. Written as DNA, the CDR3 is TGTGCCAGCAGCGTAGAGACGGGACTCCAAGAGACCCAGTACTTC.

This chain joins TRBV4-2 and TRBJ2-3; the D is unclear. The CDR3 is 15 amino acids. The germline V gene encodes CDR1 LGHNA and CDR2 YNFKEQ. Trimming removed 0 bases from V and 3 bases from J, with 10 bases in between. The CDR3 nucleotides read TGTGCCAGCAGCCAAGAGAGGAAGTCGACAGATACGCAGTATTTT. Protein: CASSQERKSTDTQYF.

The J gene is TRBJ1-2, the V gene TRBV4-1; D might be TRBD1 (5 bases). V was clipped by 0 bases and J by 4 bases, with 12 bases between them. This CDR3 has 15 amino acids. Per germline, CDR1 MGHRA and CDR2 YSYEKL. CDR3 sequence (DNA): TGCGCCAGCAGCCAAGAGGGGTGGACAACCTATGGCTACACCTTC. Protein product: CASSQEGWTTYGYTF.

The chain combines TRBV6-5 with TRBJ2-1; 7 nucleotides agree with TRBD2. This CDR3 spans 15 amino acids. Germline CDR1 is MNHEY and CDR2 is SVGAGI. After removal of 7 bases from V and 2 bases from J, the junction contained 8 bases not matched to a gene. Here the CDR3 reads CASKRDLGTYNEQFF. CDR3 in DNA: TGTGCCAGCAAGCGGGACTTAGGGACCTACAATGAGCAGTTCTTC.

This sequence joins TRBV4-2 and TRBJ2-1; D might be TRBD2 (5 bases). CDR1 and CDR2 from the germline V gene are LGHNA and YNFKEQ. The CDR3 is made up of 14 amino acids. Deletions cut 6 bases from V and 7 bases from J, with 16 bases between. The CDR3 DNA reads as TGTGCCAGCAGGCCCGGAGGAGCCCGTAATGAGCAGTTCTTC. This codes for CASRPGGARNEQFF.

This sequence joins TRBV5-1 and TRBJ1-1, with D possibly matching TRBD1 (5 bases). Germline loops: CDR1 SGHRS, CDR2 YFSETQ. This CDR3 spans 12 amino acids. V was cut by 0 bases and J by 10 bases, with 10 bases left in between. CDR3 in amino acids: CASSLEVGGAFF. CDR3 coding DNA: TGCGCCAGCAGCTTGGAGGTGGGGGGAGCTTTCTTT.

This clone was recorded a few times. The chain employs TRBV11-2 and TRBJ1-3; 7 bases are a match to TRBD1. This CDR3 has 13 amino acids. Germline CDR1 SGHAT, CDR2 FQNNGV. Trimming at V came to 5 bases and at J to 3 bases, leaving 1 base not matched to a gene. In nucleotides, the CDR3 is TGTGCCAGCAGCGACAGGGTTGGAAACACCATATATTTT. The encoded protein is CASSDRVGNTIYF.

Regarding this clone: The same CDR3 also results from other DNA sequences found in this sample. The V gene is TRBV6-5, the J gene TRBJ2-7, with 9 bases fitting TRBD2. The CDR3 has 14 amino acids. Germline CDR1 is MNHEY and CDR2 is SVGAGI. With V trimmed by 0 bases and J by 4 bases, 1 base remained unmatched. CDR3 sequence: CASSYSSGGYEQYF. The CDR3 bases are TGTGCCAGCAGTTACTCGAGCGGGGGGTACGAGCAGTACTTC.

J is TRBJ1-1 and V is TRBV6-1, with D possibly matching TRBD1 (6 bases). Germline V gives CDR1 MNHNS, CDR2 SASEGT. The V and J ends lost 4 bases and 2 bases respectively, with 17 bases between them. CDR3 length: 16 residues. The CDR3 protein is CASSATLDSINTEAFF. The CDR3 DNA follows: TGTGCCAGCAGTGCCACCTTGGACAGCATTAACACTGAAGCTTTCTTT.

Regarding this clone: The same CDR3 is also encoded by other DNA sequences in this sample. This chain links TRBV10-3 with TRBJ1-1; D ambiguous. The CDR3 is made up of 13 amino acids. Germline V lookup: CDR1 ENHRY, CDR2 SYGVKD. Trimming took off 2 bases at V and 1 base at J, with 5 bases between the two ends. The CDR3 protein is CAISEAGNTEAFF. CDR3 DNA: TGTGCCATCAGTGAGGCAGGGAACACTGAAGCTTTCTTT.

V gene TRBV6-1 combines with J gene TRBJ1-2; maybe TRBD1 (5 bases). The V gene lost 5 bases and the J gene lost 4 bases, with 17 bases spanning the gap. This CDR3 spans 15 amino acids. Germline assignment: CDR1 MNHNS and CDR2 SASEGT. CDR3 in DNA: TGTGCCAGCAGTAGAGCCACGACAGCATTCTATGGCTACACCTTC. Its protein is CASSRATTAFYGYTF.

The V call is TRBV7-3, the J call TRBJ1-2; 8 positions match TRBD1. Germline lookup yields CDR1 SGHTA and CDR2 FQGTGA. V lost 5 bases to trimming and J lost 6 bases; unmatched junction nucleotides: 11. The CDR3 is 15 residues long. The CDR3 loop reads CASSLLGQAWDGYTF. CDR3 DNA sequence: TGTGCCAGCAGCCTGTTGGGACAGGCTTGGGATGGCTACACCTTC.

CDR3 amino acids: CASSLMAVQETQYF. CDR3 sequence (DNA): TGTGCCAGCAGCTTGATGGCAGTCCAAGAGACCCAGTACTTC. The chain combines TRBV5-4 with TRBJ2-5; D not resolved. CDR1 and CDR2 (germline): SGHNT, YYREEE (reference sequence). This CDR3 is built from 14 residues. The ends were cut back, 1 base at V and 1 base at J, with 8 bases in the middle.